The rows below give T cell receptor beta chains drawn from one sample of a study of spatial heterogeneity in lung cancer. One entry per CDR3 protein, called by TCRdb with MiXCR from the 5' RACE reads. The sample carries more than 65,000 distinct CDR3 sequences, 7.5% to 9.5% recorded once. The starting material was PBMCs, obtained at surgery. These receptors were obtained from a male donor with early-stage non-small cell lung cancer. CDR3s include the opening cysteine and the closing phenylalanine or tryptophan. Each record gives: D gene, J gene, V gene, clone size, CDR3 protein, CDR3 DNA. A D gene is named only where the DNA matches it firmly. Clone size, where shown, is once, few, many, or a class for clones that have expanded.

>NA|TRBJ1-1|TRBV30|few
CAWSGRGTEAFF
TGTGCCTGGAGTGGACGTGGCACTGAAGCTTTCTTT
>NA|TRBJ2-3|TRBV5-1|NA
CASSKGSTATDTQYF
TGCGCCAGCAGCAAAGGGAGCACTGCTACAGATACGCAGTATTTT
>TRBD2|TRBJ2-3|TRBV5-1|NA
CASSWGLSTDTQYF
TGCGCCAGCAGCTGGGGACTAAGCACAGATACGCAGTATTTT
>NA|TRBJ1-5|TRBV20-1|NA
CSARGLHNQPQHF
TGCAGTGCTAGGGGCTTACATAATCAGCCCCAGCATTTT
>NA|TRBJ1-5|TRBV20-1|many
CSAGKIPAQPQHF
TGCAGTGCAGGCAAGATCCCCGCCCAGCCCCAGCATTTT
>NA|TRBJ1-5|TRBV28|many
CASIAHPGLLGGNQPQHF
TGTGCCAGCATAGCACACCCGGGGTTATTGGGCGGTAATCAGCCCCAGCATTTT
>NA|TRBJ2-2|TRBV23-1|many
CASRLILLNTGELFF
TGCGCCAGCAGACTAATACTTTTGAACACCGGGGAGCTGTTTTTT
>TRBD1|TRBJ1-1|TRBV12-3/TRBV12-4|NA
CASSLQQGGNTEAFF
TGTGCCAGCAGTTTACAGCAGGGGGGGAACACTGAAGCTTTCTTT
>NA|TRBJ1-1|TRBV20-1|NA
CSAPKEGRMNTEAFF
TGCAGTGCCCCAAAAGAGGGTCGGATGAACACTGAAGCTTTCTTT
>NA|TRBJ2-3|TRBV29-1|many
CSVEDIIRRSTDTQYF
TGCAGCGTTGAAGATATAATTCGGCGGAGCACAGATACGCAGTATTTT
>TRBD1|TRBJ1-4|TRBV7-9|many
CASSSGQGRSNEKLFF
TGTGCCAGCAGCTCCGGACAGGGGAGGTCTAATGAAAAACTGTTTTTT
>NA|TRBJ1-2|TRBV12-3/TRBV12-4|NA
CASTPRAAYGYTF
TGTGCCAGCACCCCTCGTGCTGCCTATGGCTACACCTTC
>NA|TRBJ1-1|TRBV5-1|NA
CASSLEQEATEAFF
TGCGCCAGCAGCTTAGAACAGGAGGCCACTGAAGCTTTCTTT
>TRBD2|TRBJ2-1|TRBV4-2|many
CASSPYTGLDGNEQFF
TGTGCCAGCAGCCCCTATACGGGACTAGACGGCAATGAGCAGTTCTTC
>NA|TRBJ2-7|TRBV30|many
CAWSVLSGSTYEQYF
TGTGCCTGGAGTGTACTAAGCGGTTCTACCTACGAGCAGTACTTC
>TRBD1|TRBJ2-7|TRBV6-6|many
CASREDRDEIYEQYF
TGTGCCAGCAGAGAGGACAGGGATGAGATCTACGAGCAGTACTTC
>NA|TRBJ2-7|TRBV27|few
CASSPTSTYEQYF
TGTGCCAGCAGCCCAACTAGTACGTACGAGCAGTACTTC
>NA|TRBJ2-7|TRBV6-6|few
CASSYSGGRSNEQYF
TGTGCCAGCAGTTACTCGGGGGGAAGATCCAACGAGCAGTACTTC
>TRBD1|TRBJ1-5|TRBV12-3/TRBV12-4|many
CASSGQGGQPQHF
TGTGCCAGCAGCGGACAGGGCGGACAGCCCCAGCATTTT
>NA|TRBJ1-2|TRBV30|few
CALKPGSGYTF
TGTGCCTTAAAACCGGGGAGTGGCTACACCTTC
>NA|TRBJ2-3|TRBV20-1|many
CSVGSFRDTQYF
TGCAGTGTAGGGAGTTTCAGAGATACGCAGTATTTT
>TRBD1|TRBJ2-2|TRBV29-1|many
CSAQGAAGELFF
TGCAGCGCACAGGGGGCGGCCGGGGAGCTGTTTTTT
>TRBD1|TRBJ1-1|TRBV6-1|many
CASSESSTGVNTEAFF
TGTGCCAGCAGTGAATCGAGCACAGGGGTGAACACTGAAGCTTTCTTT
>NA|TRBJ2-7|TRBV20-1|NA
CSVSAYEQYF
TGCAGTGTGAGTGCTTACGAGCAGTACTTC
>NA|TRBJ2-5|TRBV6-6|few
CASSYGGAGYSQETQYF
TGTGCCAGCAGTTATGGCGGGGCGGGCTATTCACAAGAGACCCAGTACTTC
>NA|TRBJ2-7|TRBV20-1|NA
CSARGPWVEQYF
TGCAGTGCTAGGGGACCCTGGGTTGAGCAGTACTTC
>NA|TRBJ2-7|TRBV6-6|NA
CASRSGGYEQYF
TGTGCCAGCAGGTCAGGGGGGTACGAGCAGTACTTC
>NA|TRBJ1-3|TRBV20-1|NA
CSAMRAGNTIYF
TGCAGTGCTATGAGGGCCGGAAACACCATATATTTT
>NA|TRBJ2-3|TRBV6-5|NA
CASSYLGEGAEDTQYF
TGTGCCAGCAGTTATTTAGGAGAGGGCGCTGAAGATACGCAGTATTTT
>NA|TRBJ1-1|TRBV5-1|many
CASSPTTENTEAFF
TGCGCCAGCAGCCCGACGACAGAGAACACTGAAGCTTTCTTT
>TRBD1|TRBJ2-1|TRBV5-1|NA
CASSPFLRDRGDNEQFF
TGCGCCAGCAGCCCCTTCCTTCGGGACAGGGGAGACAATGAGCAGTTCTTC
>NA|TRBJ2-1|TRBV5-1|many
CASSLEAGFAAEQFF
TGCGCCAGCAGCTTGGAGGCAGGGTTCGCGGCTGAGCAGTTCTTC
>TRBD1|TRBJ1-2|TRBV6-5|many
CASSYSTGERFYGYTF
TGTGCCAGCAGTTACTCGACAGGGGAAAGATTCTATGGCTACACCTTC
>NA|TRBJ1-3|TRBV20-1|few
CSARDGGTGNTIYF
TGCAGTGCTAGGGATGGGGGGACGGGAAACACCATATATTTT
>NA|TRBJ1-4|TRBV11-2|NA
CASSGAFGITNEKLFF
TGTGCCAGCAGCGGCGCGTTCGGGATCACTAATGAAAAACTGTTTTTT
>NA|TRBJ2-5|TRBV10-3|many
CAISESKAGAETQYF
TGTGCCATCAGTGAGTCGAAGGCAGGGGCAGAGACCCAGTACTTC
>NA|TRBJ2-4|TRBV5-6|NA
CASSLAGQLAKNIQYF
TGTGCCAGCAGCTTGGCAGGACAGCTAGCCAAAAACATTCAGTACTTC
>NA|TRBJ2-5|TRBV29-1|many
CSVSPVEETQYF
TGCAGCGTCTCCCCAGTAGAAGAGACCCAGTACTTC
>TRBD1|TRBJ1-4|TRBV11-2|many
CASSFGQGELFF
TGTGCCAGCAGCTTCGGACAGGGGGAACTGTTTTTT
>NA|TRBJ1-5|TRBV6-1|few
CASLGIRGQPQHF
TGTGCCAGCTTAGGCATTAGGGGACAGCCCCAGCATTTT
>NA|TRBJ1-2|TRBV12-3/TRBV12-4|NA
CASSRRLAYGYTF
TGTGCCAGCAGTCGACGGTTAGCCTATGGCTACACCTTC
>TRBD1|TRBJ1-1|TRBV6-2/TRBV6-3|NA
CASINLRGMNTEAFF
TGTGCCAGCATCAACCTCAGGGGGATGAACACTGAAGCTTTCTTT
>NA|TRBJ2-5|TRBV12-5|many
CASGLRGQPQETQYF
TGTGCTAGTGGTTTGAGGGGCCAGCCCCAAGAGACCCAGTACTTC
>NA|TRBJ1-2|TRBV20-1|NA
CSAPAGDGGYTF
TGCAGTGCCCCGGCAGGGGACGGTGGCTACACCTTC
>NA|TRBJ2-1|TRBV20-1|NA
CSAQPLGGEQFF
TGCAGTGCTCAGCCCCTAGGTGGTGAGCAGTTCTTC
>NA|TRBJ2-7|TRBV2|few
CASSSARRTGAYEQYF
TGTGCCAGCAGCTCAGCCCGAAGAACGGGTGCCTACGAGCAGTACTTC
>NA|TRBJ1-5|TRBV12-3/TRBV12-4|NA
CASSLSGAYQPQHF
TGTGCCAGCAGTTTATCGGGGGCCTATCAGCCCCAGCATTTT
>NA|TRBJ2-7|TRBV6-2/TRBV6-3|many
CASSYHGESSYEQYF
TGTGCCAGCAGTTACCATGGGGAGAGCTCCTACGAGCAGTACTTC
>NA|TRBJ2-7|TRBV10-3|NA
CAIWGGYSSYEQYF
TGTGCCATCTGGGGCGGCTATAGCTCCTACGAGCAGTACTTC
>NA|TRBJ2-1|TRBV29-1|many
CSVGTAISYNEQFF
TGCAGCGTGGGGACCGCGATATCCTACAATGAGCAGTTCTTC
>NA|TRBJ2-7|TRBV5-1|few
CASSPAEGAVEQYF
TGCGCCAGCAGCCCGGCGGAGGGGGCGGTCGAGCAGTACTTC